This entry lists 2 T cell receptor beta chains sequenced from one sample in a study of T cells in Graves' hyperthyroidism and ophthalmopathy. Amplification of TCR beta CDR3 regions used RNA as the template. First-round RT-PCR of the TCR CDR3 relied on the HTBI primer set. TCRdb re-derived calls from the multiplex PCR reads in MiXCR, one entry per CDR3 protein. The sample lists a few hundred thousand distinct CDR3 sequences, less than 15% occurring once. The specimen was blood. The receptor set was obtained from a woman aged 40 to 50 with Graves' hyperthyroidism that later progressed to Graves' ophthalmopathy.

CDR3 sequence (DNA): TGTGCCAGCAGTTTCGTGGCTAGCGGGAGCGAGACCCAGTACTTC. Its translation is CASSFVASGSETQYF. The V call is TRBV12-3 or TRBV12-4, the J call TRBJ2-5; 10 nucleotides align to TRBD2. The V and J ends lost 3 bases and 5 bases, in that order; junction bases with no gene match: 6. This CDR3 comprises 15 residues.

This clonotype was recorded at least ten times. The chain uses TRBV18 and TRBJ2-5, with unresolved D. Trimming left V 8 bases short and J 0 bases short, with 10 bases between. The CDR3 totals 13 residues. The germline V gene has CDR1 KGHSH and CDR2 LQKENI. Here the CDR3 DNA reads TGTGCCAGCAGTAGGACGGACCAAGAGACCCAGTACTTC. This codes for CASSRTDQETQYF.